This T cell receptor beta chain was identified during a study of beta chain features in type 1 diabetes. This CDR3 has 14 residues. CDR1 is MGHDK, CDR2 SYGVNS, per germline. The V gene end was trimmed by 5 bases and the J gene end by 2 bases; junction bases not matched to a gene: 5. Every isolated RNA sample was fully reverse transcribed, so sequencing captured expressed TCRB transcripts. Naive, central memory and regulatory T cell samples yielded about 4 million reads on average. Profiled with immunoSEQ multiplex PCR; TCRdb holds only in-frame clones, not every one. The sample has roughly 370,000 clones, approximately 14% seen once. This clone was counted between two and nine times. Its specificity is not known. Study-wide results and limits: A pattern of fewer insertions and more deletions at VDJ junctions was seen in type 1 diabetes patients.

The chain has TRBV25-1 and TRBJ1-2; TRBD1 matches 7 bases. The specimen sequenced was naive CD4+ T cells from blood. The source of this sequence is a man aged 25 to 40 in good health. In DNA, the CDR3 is TGTGCCAGCAGTCGACAGGGACGGAACTATGGCTACACCTTC. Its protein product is CASSRQGRNYGYTF.